Only a few counts were recorded for the clone carrying this T cell receptor beta chain. Its antigen is as yet unknown. These data originate in a study of CD8 T cells in ankylosing spondylitis. Notes on the study in general: Matched ankylosing spondylitis synovial fluid reportedly showed significant enrichment of disease-linked clones. Characteristic of ankylosing spondylitis blood, it appeared, was a TCR beta motif comprising 7 to 9 highly homologous variants.

A single record per CDR3 protein comes from TCRdb applying MiXCR to the 5' RACE reads. This sample carries nearly 350,000 distinct CDR3 sequences, about 15% of them seen once, and the ten largest clones take approximately 1%. V shed 4 bases and J shed 5 bases, with 20 bases lying between them. CDR1 and CDR2 from the germline V gene are SNHLY and FYNNEI. The CDR3 totals 16 residues. The chain has TRBV2 and TRBJ1-1, with D perhaps TRBD1 (5 bases). This TCR was sampled from a male donor with ankylosing spondylitis or in good health (not recorded which). Sequencing input: blood, either unsorted or a sorted T cell fraction (not recorded which). The CDR3 DNA is TGTGCCAGCAGTGCTAAAGCCCAGGGAAGTAGAACTGAAGCTTTCTTT. As protein: CASSAKAQGSRTEAFF.